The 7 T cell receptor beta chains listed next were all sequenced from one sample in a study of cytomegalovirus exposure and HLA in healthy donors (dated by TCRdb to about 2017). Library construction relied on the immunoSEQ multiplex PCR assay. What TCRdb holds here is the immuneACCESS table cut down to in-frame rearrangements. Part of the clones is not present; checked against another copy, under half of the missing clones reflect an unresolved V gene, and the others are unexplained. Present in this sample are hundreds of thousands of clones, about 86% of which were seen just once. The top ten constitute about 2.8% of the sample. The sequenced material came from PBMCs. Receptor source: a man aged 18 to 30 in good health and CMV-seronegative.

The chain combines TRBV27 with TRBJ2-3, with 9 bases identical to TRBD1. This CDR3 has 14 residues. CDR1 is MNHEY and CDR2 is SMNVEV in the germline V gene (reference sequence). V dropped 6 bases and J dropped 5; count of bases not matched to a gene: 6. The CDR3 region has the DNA TGTGCCAGCAGCCCTCTGGACAGGGGAGATACGCAGTATTTT. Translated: CASSPLDRGDTQYF.

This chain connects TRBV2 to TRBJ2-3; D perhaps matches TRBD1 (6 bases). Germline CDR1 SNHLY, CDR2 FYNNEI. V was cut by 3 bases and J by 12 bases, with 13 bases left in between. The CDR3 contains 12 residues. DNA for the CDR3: TGTGCCAGCAGTGAGAGGGACATGGTTCAGTATTTT. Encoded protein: CASSERDMVQYF.

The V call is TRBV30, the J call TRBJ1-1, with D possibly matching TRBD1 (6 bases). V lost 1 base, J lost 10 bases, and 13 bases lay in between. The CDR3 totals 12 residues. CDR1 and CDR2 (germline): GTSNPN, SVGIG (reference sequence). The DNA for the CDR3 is TGTGCCTGGAGTGGGGGGCCGGGGCTAGCTTTCTTT. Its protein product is CAWSGGPGLAFF.

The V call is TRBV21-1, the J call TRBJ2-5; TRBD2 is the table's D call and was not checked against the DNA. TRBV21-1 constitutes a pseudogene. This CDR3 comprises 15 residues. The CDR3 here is CASSPRITRRGTQYF. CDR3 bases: TGTGCCAGCAGCCCACGGATCACTAGAAGAGGGACCCAGTACTTC.

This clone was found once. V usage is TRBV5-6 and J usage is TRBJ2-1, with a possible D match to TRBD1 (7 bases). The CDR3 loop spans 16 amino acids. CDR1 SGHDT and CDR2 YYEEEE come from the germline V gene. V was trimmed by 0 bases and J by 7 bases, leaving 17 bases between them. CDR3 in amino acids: CASSLGRGRHVNEQFF. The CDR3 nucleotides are TGTGCCAGCAGCTTGGGGAGGGGGCGCCATGTTAATGAGCAGTTCTTC.

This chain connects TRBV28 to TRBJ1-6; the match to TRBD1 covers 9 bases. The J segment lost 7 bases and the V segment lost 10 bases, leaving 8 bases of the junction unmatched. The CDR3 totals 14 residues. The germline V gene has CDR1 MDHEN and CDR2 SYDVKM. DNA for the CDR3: TGTGCCACCCCCGGGACAGGGACGAATTCACCCCTCCACTTT. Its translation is CATPGTGTNSPLHF.

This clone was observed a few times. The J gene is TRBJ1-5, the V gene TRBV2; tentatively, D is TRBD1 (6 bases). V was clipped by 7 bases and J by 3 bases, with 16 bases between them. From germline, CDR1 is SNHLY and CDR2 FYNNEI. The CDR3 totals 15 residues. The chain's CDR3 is CASKVRGLPNQPQHF. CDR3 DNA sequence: TGTGCCAGCAAAGTCAGGGGCCTGCCCAATCAGCCCCAGCATTTT.